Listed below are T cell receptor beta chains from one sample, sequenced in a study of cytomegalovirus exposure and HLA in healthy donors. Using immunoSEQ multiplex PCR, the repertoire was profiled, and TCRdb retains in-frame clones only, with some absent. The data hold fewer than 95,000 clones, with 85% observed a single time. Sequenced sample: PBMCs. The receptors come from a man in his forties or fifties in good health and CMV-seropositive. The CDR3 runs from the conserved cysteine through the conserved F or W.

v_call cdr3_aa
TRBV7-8 CASSPWTGLQETQYF
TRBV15 CATRPPGTGQETQYF
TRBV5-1 CASSSGGLGPYEQYF
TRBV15 CATSRPTGLKGPNTGELFF
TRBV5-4 CASSPRTSGSYEQYF
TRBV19 CASSIGTKNTGELFF
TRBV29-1 CSVGTGDQPQHF
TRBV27 CASSPRDSSYEQYF
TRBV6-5 CASSRTGLNTGELFF
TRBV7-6 CASSPSWDSPWEQYF
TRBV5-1 CASSLTERASSYNEQFF
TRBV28 CASSMDSYEQYF
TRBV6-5 CASSRTSGTDTQYF
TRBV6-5 CASSAGGRGYTF
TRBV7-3 CASSLNRGTDTQYF
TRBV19 CASTSYSTDTQYF
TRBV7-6 CASSLEVAAETQYF
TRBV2 CASTILAGVYTF
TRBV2 CASSENYGIKETQYF
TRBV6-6 CASSYSTRGGTGELFF
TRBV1 CTSGRDSSYEQYF
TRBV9 CASSFTGGSGNTIYF
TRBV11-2 CASSLGRDWAFEQYF
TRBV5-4 CASSLSREFSEQYF
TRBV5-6 CASTLEGGPYGSEQFF
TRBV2 CASGSDRGHEQYF
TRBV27 CASSLTPGTAFSGANVLTF
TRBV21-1 CASSKAGANGYTF
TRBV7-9 CASSFSQGADRGGELFF
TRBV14 CASSQVQLAGGPGSVETQYF
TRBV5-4 CASSFPSGELFF
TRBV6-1 CANPRTRRVYEQYF
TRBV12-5 CASGLLTGQHTTRTDTQYF
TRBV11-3 CASSLTGGGSYNEQFF
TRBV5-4 CASSLRAGTYEQYF
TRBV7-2 CASSLVLAGTGELFF
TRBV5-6 CASSLGGSSYEQYF
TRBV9 CASSALSGGALETQYF
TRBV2 CASRITQGPNEKLFF
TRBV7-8 CASSLARGRNEQYF
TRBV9 CASSVATGVSSYNEQFF
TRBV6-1 CASRLAGQDLYEQYF
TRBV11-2 CASSRKGRAEAFF
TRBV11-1 CASSGLAYNEQFF
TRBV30 CAWTRGGLGEEQFF